This TCR beta chain was identified during a study of identical twins. A template switching step contributed a universal primer site, while unique molecular identifiers were present in the cDNA. MiXCR, run by TCRdb on the 5' RACE reads, gives a single entry per CDR3 protein. The sample has about 690,000 distinct CDR3 sequences; 5.5% to 6.5% are singletons. General study results and limits: Researchers reported excess low generation probability among twin-shared out-of-frame alpha sequences.

Germline V lookup: CDR1 KGHDR, CDR2 SFDVKD. This CDR3 has 13 amino acids. The V end lost 1 base, the J end lost 7 bases, and 7 bases lay between the germline ends. This clonotype was seen ten or more times. What it binds is unknown. The receptor's source is a man in his late teens or twenties in good health. The rearrangement links TRBV24-1 to TRBJ1-5; D uncertain. The sequenced material came from naive T cells sorted from blood. The CDR3 region is CATSDFRGQPQHF. CDR3 coding DNA: TGTGCCACCAGTGATTTTCGGGGACAGCCCCAGCATTTT.